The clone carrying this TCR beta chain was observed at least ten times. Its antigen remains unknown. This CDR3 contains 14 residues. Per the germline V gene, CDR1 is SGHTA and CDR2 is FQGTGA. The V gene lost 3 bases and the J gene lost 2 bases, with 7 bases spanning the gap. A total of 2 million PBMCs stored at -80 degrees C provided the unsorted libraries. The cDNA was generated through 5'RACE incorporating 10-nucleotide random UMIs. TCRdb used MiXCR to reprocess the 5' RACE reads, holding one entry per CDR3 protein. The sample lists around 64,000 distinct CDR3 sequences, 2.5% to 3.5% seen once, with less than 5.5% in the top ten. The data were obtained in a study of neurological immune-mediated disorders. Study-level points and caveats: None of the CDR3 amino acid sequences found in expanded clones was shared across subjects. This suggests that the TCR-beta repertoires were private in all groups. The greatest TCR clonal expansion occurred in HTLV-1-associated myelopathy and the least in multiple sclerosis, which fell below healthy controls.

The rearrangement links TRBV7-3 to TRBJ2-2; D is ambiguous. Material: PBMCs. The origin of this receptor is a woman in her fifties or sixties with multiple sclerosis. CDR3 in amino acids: CASSFKRNTGELFF. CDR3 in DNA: TGTGCCAGCAGCTTCAAGCGCAACACCGGGGAGCTGTTTTTT.